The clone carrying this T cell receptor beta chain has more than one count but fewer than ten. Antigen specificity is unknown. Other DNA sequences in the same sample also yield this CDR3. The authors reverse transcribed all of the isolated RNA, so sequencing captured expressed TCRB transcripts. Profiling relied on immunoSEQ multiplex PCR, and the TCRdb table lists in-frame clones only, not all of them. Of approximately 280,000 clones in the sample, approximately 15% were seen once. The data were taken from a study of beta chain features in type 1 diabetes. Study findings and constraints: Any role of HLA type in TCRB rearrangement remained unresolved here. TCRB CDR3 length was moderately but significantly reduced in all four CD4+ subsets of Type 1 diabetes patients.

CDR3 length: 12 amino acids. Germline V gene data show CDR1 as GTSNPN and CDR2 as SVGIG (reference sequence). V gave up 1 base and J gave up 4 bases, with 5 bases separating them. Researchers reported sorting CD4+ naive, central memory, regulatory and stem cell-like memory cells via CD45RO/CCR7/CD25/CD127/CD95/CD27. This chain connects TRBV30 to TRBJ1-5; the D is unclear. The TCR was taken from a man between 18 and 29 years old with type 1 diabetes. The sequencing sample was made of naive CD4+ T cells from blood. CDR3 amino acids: CAWSAGNQPQHF. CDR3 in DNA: TGTGCCTGGAGTGCAGGAAATCAGCCCCAGCATTTT.